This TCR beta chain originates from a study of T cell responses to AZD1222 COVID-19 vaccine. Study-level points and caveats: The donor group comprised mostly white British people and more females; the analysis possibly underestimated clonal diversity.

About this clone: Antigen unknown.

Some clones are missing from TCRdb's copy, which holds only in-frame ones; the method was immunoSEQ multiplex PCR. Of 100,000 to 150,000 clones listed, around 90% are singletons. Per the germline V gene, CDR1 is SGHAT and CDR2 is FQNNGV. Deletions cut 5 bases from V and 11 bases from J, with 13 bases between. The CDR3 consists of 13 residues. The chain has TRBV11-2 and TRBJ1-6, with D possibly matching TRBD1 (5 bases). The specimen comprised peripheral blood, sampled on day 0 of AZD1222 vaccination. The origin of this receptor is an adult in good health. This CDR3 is CASSPGPRTPLHF. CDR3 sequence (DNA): TGTGCCAGCAGCCCGGGACCGCGGACACCCCTCCACTTT.